This entry lists 14 T cell receptor beta chains sequenced from one sample in a study of blood T cell repertoires in COVID-19. TCRdb's table, derived via immunoSEQ multiplex PCR, lists solely in-frame clones and lacks some. In the table there are roughly 50,000 clones, around 80% of which are singletons. Sequencing input: peripheral blood. The origin of the receptors is a human donor with active or convalescent COVID-19. The donor label of this sample is uncertain.

J is TRBJ2-3 and V is TRBV27, with TRBD2 matching over 12 bases. The CDR3 has 18 amino acids. Germline CDR1 is MNHEY and CDR2 is SMNVEV (reference sequence). The V gene end was trimmed by 2 bases and the J gene end by 2 bases; junction bases not matched to a gene: 8. The CDR3 nucleotides are TGTGCCAGCAGTTTAATCCCGGGACTAGCGGGCATCACAGATACGCAGTATTTT. Its protein is CASSLIPGLAGITDTQYF.

V usage is TRBV7-2 and J usage is TRBJ2-1; TRBD2 agrees at 8 bases. This CDR3 spans 16 amino acids. Germline lookup yields CDR1 SGHTA and CDR2 FQGNSA. The J segment lost 6 bases and the V segment lost 7 bases, leaving 14 bases of the junction unmatched. Written as DNA, the CDR3 is TGTGCCAGCAAGAAAGCCCCCAGCGGGAGCGCCAATGAGCAGTTCTTC. It specifies CASKKAPSGSANEQFF.

This clone was counted between two and nine times. The rearrangement joins TRBV13 to TRBJ2-5; TRBD2 matches at 11 bases. This CDR3 comprises 15 residues. The V segment lost 5 bases and the J segment 5 bases; nucleotides outside the gene matches: 7. The germline V gene encodes CDR1 PRHDT and CDR2 FYEKMQ (reference sequence). The CDR3 nucleotides are TGTGCCAGCAGCGATATAGCGGGAGGGCCGGAGACCCAGTACTTC. Translated: CASSDIAGGPETQYF. Filled out from reference TRBV13 and TRBJ2-5, the complete variable domain reads AAGVIQSPRHLIKEKRETATLKCYPIPRHDTVYWYQQGPGQDPQFLISFYEKMQSDKGSIPDRFSAQQFSDYHSELNMSSLELGDSALYFCASSDIAGGPETQYFGPGTRLLVL.

J is TRBJ2-1 and V is TRBV24-1; D is unclear. This CDR3 contains 14 residues. Looked up from germline, CDR1 is KGHDR and CDR2 is SFDVKD. V was clipped by 8 bases and J by 4 bases, with 14 bases between them. CDR3 bases: TGTGCCACCAAAGACAACTCAAAATACAATGAGCAGTTCTTC. This encodes CATKDNSKYNEQFF.

The chain employs TRBV5-1 and TRBJ1-6; D uncertain. This CDR3 comprises 14 residues. CDR1 SGHRS and CDR2 YFSETQ come from the germline V gene. Trimming removed 4 bases at V and 7 bases at J, with 12 bases between. CDR3 sequence: CASSPDGSNSPLHF. The CDR3 DNA reads as TGCGCCAGCAGCCCTGACGGGTCGAATTCACCCCTCCACTTT.

The chain is built from TRBV6-5 and TRBJ2-2; 8 positions agree with TRBD1. The J segment lost 4 bases and the V segment lost 4 bases, leaving 8 bases of the junction unmatched. The CDR3 has 16 residues. Looked up from germline, CDR1 is MNHEY and CDR2 is SVGAGI. The CDR3 bases are TGTGCCAGCAGTTCTACGGACAGGGAAGCCACCGGGGAGCTGTTTTTT. This gives the protein CASSSTDREATGELFF.

The V and J genes are TRBV25-1 and TRBJ2-7; D unclear. CDR3 size: 12 residues. Per the germline V gene, CDR1 is MGHDK and CDR2 is SYGVNS. The V end lost 8 bases, the J end lost 3 bases, and 11 bases lay between the germline ends. Written as DNA, the CDR3 is TGTGCCAGCCGCCAGTACAGCTACGAGCAGTACTTC. Translated, it gives CASRQYSYEQYF.

This chain uses TRBV9 with TRBJ1-3; D gene unclear. The V gene's germline CDR1 is SGDLS and CDR2 YYNGEE. With 0 bases removed from V and 3 bases from J, the gap between germline ends came to 19 bases. CDR3 length equals 18 residues. For the CDR3, the DNA is TGTGCCAGCAGCGTAGAGGCGTCCAGGTCGCAAATTGGAAACACCATATATTTT. Translation: CASSVEASRSQIGNTIYF.

This chain connects TRBV2 to TRBJ1-2, with a weak D call TRBD1 (6 bases). Trimming shortened V by 5 bases and J by 6 bases, and 13 bases separated the two germline ends. Germline V CDR1 and CDR2: SNHLY, FYNNEI. The CDR3 sequence is 13 residues long. The chain's CDR3 is CASSTQGSDGYTF. CDR3 DNA: TGTGCCAGCAGTACACAGGGATCAGATGGCTACACCTTC.

The rearrangement links TRBV27 to TRBJ2-5; 8 bases are a match to TRBD2. The germline CDR1 and CDR2 sequences are MNHEY and SMNVEV (reference sequence). V was clipped by 5 bases and J by 3 bases; unmatched bases: 14. The CDR3 loop spans 17 amino acids. The CDR3, as DNA: TGTGCCAGCAGTCTTACCCGGGGGGGGATAGGGGAAGAGACCCAGTACTTC. Translation: CASSLTRGGIGEETQYF.

The rearrangement uses TRBV5-8 and TRBJ2-7, with 8 bases matching TRBD1. The CDR3 extends over 14 amino acids. From germline, CDR1 is SGHTS and CDR2 YDEGEE. Trimming at V came to 7 bases and at J to 4 bases, leaving 10 bases not matched to a gene. In nucleotides, the CDR3 is TGTGCCAGCGGTCGACAGGGGTCCAAGTACGAGCAGTACTTC. Its protein product is CASGRQGSKYEQYF.

The chain carries TRBV5-1 and TRBJ2-5, with D maybe TRBD2 (5 bases). Germline CDR1 and CDR2: SGHRS and YFSETQ. The V gene lost 0 bases and the J gene lost 2 bases, with 11 bases spanning the gap. The CDR3 runs to 15 residues. The CDR3 sequence is CASSLAGGTQETQYF. Written as DNA, the CDR3 is TGCGCCAGCAGCTTGGCCGGAGGAACACAAGAGACCCAGTACTTC.

The V and J genes are TRBV28 and TRBJ1-2, with unresolved D. Trimming pared 6 bases from V and 4 bases from J, leaving 12 bases between. CDR1 MDHEN and CDR2 SYDVKM come from the germline V gene. The CDR3 is 13 residues long. CDR3 amino acids: CASSPAGIYGYTF. The DNA for the CDR3 is TGTGCCAGCAGCCCCGCGGGGATCTATGGCTACACCTTC.

The chain has TRBV7-9 and TRBJ2-3, with 8 bases that match TRBD2. The CDR3 spans 15 residues. Germline trimming cut 1 base from V and 0 bases from J; bases unmatched to any gene: 0. The germline V gene has CDR1 SEHNR and CDR2 FQNEAQ (reference sequence). The CDR3 DNA sequence: TGTGCCAGCAGCTTAGTAGCGGGAAGCACAGATACGCAGTATTTT. It yields the protein CASSLVAGSTDTQYF.